These 27 T cell receptor beta chains came from one sample sequenced in a study of blood T cell repertoires in COVID-19. TCRdb keeps only in-frame clones here, not all; method: immunoSEQ multiplex PCR. The sample has about 230,000 clones; around 88% are singletons. The sequencing input was PBMCs or T cells enriched from blood (not recorded which). The receptor set was obtained from a woman aged 40 to 50 with acute COVID-19.

The rearrangement joins TRBV29-1 to TRBJ2-2; 7 nucleotides line up with TRBD2. This CDR3 has 15 residues. V dropped 7 bases and J dropped 1; count of bases not matched to a gene: 9. CDR1 SQVTM and CDR2 ANQGSEA come from the germline V gene. The CDR3 here is CSAWGAGVNTGELFF. CDR3 in DNA: TGCAGCGCCTGGGGTGCGGGAGTGAACACCGGGGAGCTGTTTTTT.

V and J are TRBV7-2 and TRBJ1-1; maybe TRBD1 (5 bases). The CDR3 contains 13 residues. Germline CDR1 SGHTA, CDR2 FQGNSA. V gave up 5 bases and J gave up 11 bases, with 18 bases separating them. CDR3 sequence (DNA): TGTGCCAGCAGCGCAGACACTCCGGGGGTGGCTTTCTTT. It is translated as CASSADTPGVAFF.

This chain links TRBV4-3 with TRBJ2-1; D ambiguous. The CDR3 loop spans 16 amino acids. Trimming cost V 3 bases and J 2 bases, with 14 bases left between them. Germline V lookup: CDR1 LGHNA, CDR2 YSLEER. CDR3: CASSHTTLPPYNEQFF. The CDR3 nucleotides read TGCGCCAGCAGCCACACTACACTACCGCCCTACAATGAGCAGTTCTTC.

J is TRBJ2-5 and V is TRBV10-1; 8 bases match TRBD2. Unmatched junction bases numbered 5, after V lost 3 bases and J lost 2 bases. Germline V gene sequence: CDR1 WNHNN, CDR2 SYGVQD (reference sequence). This CDR3 comprises 15 residues. In DNA form, the CDR3 reads TGCGCCAGCAGTGACCAGCGGGGGAAACAAGAGACCCAGTACTTC. Protein sequence: CASSDQRGKQETQYF.

V and J are TRBV10-1 and TRBJ1-2; TRBD1 aligns across 7 bases. The CDR3 covers 13 residues. The germline V gene encodes CDR1 WNHNN and CDR2 SYGVQD (reference sequence). After removal of 6 bases from V and 4 bases from J, the junction contained 5 bases not matched to a gene. The CDR3 region is CASSPDRIYGYTF. In nucleotides, the CDR3 is TGCGCCAGCAGCCCGGACAGGATCTATGGCTACACCTTC.

The chain links TRBV12-3 or TRBV12-4 to TRBJ2-3; D is uncertain. The CDR3 has 11 residues. Trimming took 3 bases from V and 5 from J, leaving 3 bases between them. CDR3 sequence: CASSFLDTQYF. The CDR3 coding sequence is TGTGCCAGCAGTTTCTTAGATACGCAGTATTTT.

This clone was picked up one time. CDR3 sequence (DNA): TGTGCCAGCAGCTTGGGACAGGCCCTAATGAACACTGAAGCTTTCTTT. This gives the protein CASSLGQALMNTEAFF. J is TRBJ1-1 and V is TRBV3-1 (or the pseudogene TRBV3-2), with 8 positions matching TRBD1. V was clipped by 5 bases and J by 0 bases; unmatched bases: 8. Germline values: CDR1 LGHDT, CDR2 YNNKEL (reference sequence). The CDR3 spans 16 residues.

This clone has only one observation. The rearrangement joins TRBV29-1 to TRBJ2-5; D might be TRBD1 (7 bases). The germline CDR1 and CDR2 sequences are SQVTM and ANQGSEA. The CDR3 extends over 14 amino acids. Between the trimmed V and J ends, which lost 1 base and 4 bases, there was a span of 13 bases. In DNA, the CDR3 is TGCAGCGTTGAAGTTGGCAGGGGGGCAGAGACCCAGTACTTC. Translation gives CSVEVGRGAETQYF.

The chain is built from TRBV10-3 and TRBJ1-1; TRBD1 matches at 7 bases. After removal of 6 bases from V and 4 bases from J, the junction contained 5 bases not matched to a gene. CDR3 length: 13 amino acids. The germline gives CDR1 ENHRY, CDR2 SYGVKD. CDR3 in DNA: TGTGCCATCAGGGGGACAGTGGGCACTGAAGCTTTCTTT. Translating it yields CAIRGTVGTEAFF.

The chain has TRBV6-1 and TRBJ1-3, with D unresolved. V lost 1 base and J lost 8, with 12 bases in between. Germline assignment: CDR1 MNHNS and CDR2 SASEGT. The CDR3 has 14 residues. The CDR3 DNA is TGTGCCAGCAGTGAAGGTGGGCGCCTCGACACCATATATTTT. It codes for CASSEGGRLDTIYF.

J is TRBJ2-1 and V is TRBV5-4; D is possibly TRBD1 (6 bases). CDR1 SGHNT and CDR2 YYREEE come from the germline V gene (reference sequence). The CDR3 is made up of 13 amino acids. Trimming left V 5 bases short and J 7 bases short, with 13 bases between. The CDR3: CASRQQQGNEQFF. The CDR3 DNA sequence: TGTGCCAGCAGGCAACAACAGGGAAATGAGCAGTTCTTC. Full variable domain (rest looked up from reference TRBV5-4 and TRBJ2-1): ETGVTQSPTHLIKTRGQQVTLRCSSQSGHNTVSWYQQALGQGPQFIFQYYREEENGRGNFPPRFSGLQFPNYSSELNVNALELDDSALYLCASRQQQGNEQFFGPGTRLTVL.

The chain links TRBV9 to TRBJ2-3, with TRBD2 matching over 8 bases. After removal of 3 bases from V and 1 base from J, the junction contained 7 bases not matched to a gene. This CDR3 is 16 amino acids long. Germline-derived CDR1 and CDR2 are SGDLS and YYNGEE. CDR3 region: CASSEAGGGRTDTQYF. The CDR3 DNA reads as TGTGCCAGCAGCGAGGCCGGCGGGGGGCGCACAGATACGCAGTATTTT.

The V call is TRBV24-1, the J call TRBJ1-5; 9 positions match TRBD1. Germline V lookup: CDR1 KGHDR, CDR2 SFDVKD. The CDR3 has 17 amino acids. V shed 3 bases and J 3 bases; nucleotides not matched to a gene: 8. The CDR3 DNA sequence: TGTGCCACCAGTGATAATCGGGGACAGGGCTACAATCAGCCCCAGCATTTT. It specifies CATSDNRGQGYNQPQHF.

The V and J genes are TRBV2 and TRBJ1-6, with no clear D. This CDR3 spans 15 amino acids. The germline V gene has CDR1 SNHLY and CDR2 FYNNEI. Deletions cut 7 bases from V and 8 bases from J, with 18 bases between. The CDR3 reads CASTSTTFRDSPLHF. CDR3 nucleotides: TGTGCCAGCACTTCGACGACCTTCCGGGATTCACCCCTCCACTTT. The whole variable domain, filled in from reference TRBV2 and TRBJ1-6, reads EPEVTQTPSHQVTQMGQEVILRCVPISNHLYFYWYRQILGQKVEFLVSFYNNEISEKSEIFDDQFSVERPDGSNFTLKIRSTKLEDSAMYFCASTSTTFRDSPLHFGNGTRLTVT.

The chain uses TRBV5-6 and TRBJ1-1, with a possible D match to TRBD1 (5 bases). CDR3 length: 15 amino acids. Germline V lookup: CDR1 SGHDT, CDR2 YYEEEE. V was clipped by 1 base and J by 5 bases, with 15 bases between them. In DNA form, the CDR3 reads TGTGCCAGCAGCTTGCTGGGTCTCTCAGGGACTGAAGCTTTCTTT. Translating it yields CASSLLGLSGTEAFF. The full variable domain, rest sourced from reference TRBV5-6 and TRBJ1-1, is DAGVTQSPTHLIKTRGQQVTLRCSPKSGHDTVSWYQQALGQGPQFIFQYYEEEERQRGNFPDRFSGHQFPNYSSELNVNALLLGDSALYLCASSLLGLSGTEAFFGQGTRLTVV.

The chain couples TRBV15 to TRBJ1-3, with a tentative D call TRBD1 (5 bases). With 1 base removed from V and 2 bases from J, the gap between germline ends came to 12 bases. Germline loops: CDR1 LNHNV, CDR2 YYDKDF (reference sequence). The CDR3 is 16 amino acids. The CDR3, as DNA: TGTGCCACCAGCAGAGTCGTGCAGGGCACTGGAAACACCATATATTTT. This encodes CATSRVVQGTGNTIYF.

The chain carries TRBV24-1 and TRBJ2-2; no firm D call. Germline V lookup: CDR1 KGHDR, CDR2 SFDVKD. The CDR3 runs to 15 residues. V lost 5 bases to trimming and J lost 2 bases, with 11 bases between them. In DNA form, the CDR3 reads TGTGCCACCAGTGGAACCAAGACTAACACCGGGGAGCTGTTTTTT. Amino acids: CATSGTKTNTGELFF.

The CDR3 here is CASSQSGTGYGYTF. DNA of the CDR3: TGTGCCAGCAGTCAGTCCGGGACAGGGTATGGCTACACCTTC. The V gene is TRBV6-2 or TRBV6-3, the J gene TRBJ1-2; 9 bases line up with TRBD1. Germline V gives CDR1 MNHEY, CDR2 SVGEGT. The CDR3 totals 14 residues. J was trimmed by 5 bases and V by 5 bases; bases with no gene match: 6.

This clone was recorded once. This chain uses TRBV7-9 with TRBJ2-7; D not resolved. V was cut by 3 bases and J by 2 bases, with 8 bases left in between. The length of the CDR3 is 13 residues. Germline lookup yields CDR1 SEHNR and CDR2 FQNEAQ (reference sequence). CDR3 sequence reads: CASSLETAYEQYF. For the CDR3, the DNA is TGTGCCAGCAGCTTGGAGACGGCCTACGAGCAGTACTTC. The full variable domain, with the rest looked up from reference TRBV7-9 and TRBJ2-7, is DTGVSQNPRHKITKRGQNVTFRCDPISEHNRLYWYRQTLGQGPEFLTYFQNEAQLEKSRLLSDRFSAERPKGSFSTLEIQRTEQGDSAMYLCASSLETAYEQYFGPGTRLTVT.

CDR3 residues: CASSLTTGDNSPLHF. The CDR3 region has the DNA TGTGCCAGCAGCCTAACAACAGGGGATAATTCACCCCTCCACTTT. The chain uses TRBV9 and TRBJ1-6; 7 positions match TRBD1. After removal of 4 bases from V and 5 bases from J, the junction contained 6 bases not matched to a gene. The length of the CDR3 is 15 residues. Germline V lookup: CDR1 SGDLS, CDR2 YYNGEE.

This rearrangement joins TRBV6-2 or TRBV6-3 to TRBJ2-1; 15 nucleotides line up with TRBD2. Per the germline V gene, CDR1 is MNHEY and CDR2 is SVGEGT. The V gene end was trimmed by 4 bases and the J gene end by 5 bases; junction bases not matched to a gene: 3. The CDR3 runs 16 residues. CDR3 in amino acids: CASSFGLAGGNNEQFF. For the CDR3, the DNA is TGTGCCAGCAGTTTCGGACTAGCGGGGGGGAACAATGAGCAGTTCTTC.

J is TRBJ1-1 and V is TRBV11-3; D might be TRBD1 (5 bases). V lost 2 bases and J lost 1, with 8 bases in between. Germline CDR1 reads SGHNT; CDR2 reads YENEEA. The CDR3 contains 14 residues. CDR3 bases: TGTGCCAGCAGCTTAAAACAGGCGAACACTGAAGCTTTCTTT. Amino acid sequence: CASSLKQANTEAFF.

The chain is built from TRBV24-1 and TRBJ1-6, with 9 bases aligning to TRBD1. The junction had 16 bases not matched to a gene; V was cut back by 1 base and J by 10 bases. The CDR3 is made up of 19 amino acids. CDR1 is KGHDR and CDR2 is SFDVKD in the germline V gene. The CDR3 nucleotides read TGTGCCACCAGTGATTTTGCCCCCTCCCGGGACAGGGTTCGGTCACCCCTCCACTTT. Translating it yields CATSDFAPSRDRVRSPLHF.

This clone was counted between two and nine times. The CDR3 loop reads CASTSPLGGAGNSPLHF. CDR3 bases: TGTGCCAGCACCTCACCCCTAGGGGGCGCGGGGAATTCACCCCTCCACTTT. The chain links TRBV7-2 to TRBJ1-6, with TRBD1 identical over 7 bases. This CDR3 comprises 17 residues. Unmatched junction bases numbered 16, after V lost 7 bases and J lost 7 bases. The germline CDR1 and CDR2 sequences are SGHTA and FQGNSA.

J is TRBJ2-1 and V is TRBV5-4; 7 bases are shared with TRBD2. This CDR3 has 15 residues. Germline CDR1 is SGHNT and CDR2 is YYREEE (reference sequence). The V segment lost 0 bases and the J segment 6 bases; nucleotides outside the gene matches: 6. The DNA of the CDR3 is TGTGCCAGCAGCTTGGAGGGCGGGAGATTCAATGAGCAGTTCTTC. It codes for CASSLEGGRFNEQFF.

The genes are TRBV24-1 and TRBJ2-7, with D maybe TRBD1 (6 bases). This CDR3 region has 16 residues. Germline V gives CDR1 KGHDR, CDR2 SFDVKD. V lost 3 bases to trimming and J lost 2 bases, with 16 bases between them. As DNA, the CDR3 is TGTGCCACCAGTGATGGGAGACTAAAGGGGGCCTACGAGCAGTACTTC. Protein: CATSDGRLKGAYEQYF.

This chain joins TRBV7-2 and TRBJ1-5, with D possibly matching TRBD1 (5 bases). The CDR3 contains 15 residues. CDR1 SGHTA and CDR2 FQGNSA come from the germline V gene. The V end lost 0 bases, the J end lost 6 bases, and 12 bases lay between the germline ends. CDR3 loop: CASSLAGGEGQPQHF. CDR3 coding DNA: TGTGCCAGCAGCTTAGCGGGAGGGGAGGGTCAGCCCCAGCATTTT.